This TCR beta chain came from a study of blood T cell repertoires in COVID-19. Study context: Acute and convalescent COVID-19 samples came from the United States, Italy and Spain.

V lost 1 base, J lost 1 base, and 10 bases lay in between. The length of the CDR3 is 14 residues. The germline V gene encodes CDR1 SQVTM and CDR2 ANQGSEA. Original methodology: For nucleated cells, counts were estimated from reference gene primer amplification. Here immunoSEQ multiplex PCR was the method, and the copy in TCRdb shows in-frame clones only, minus some. The DNA gave D and trimming, while V, J and clone size come from that table. The data contain over 250,000 clones, about 89% of them singletons. Study members were between roughly 18 and 90 years old and lived in roughly 24 US regions. Donors in Cohort 3 counted as recovered after two negative PCRs, clearance, or symptom resolution.

The sequence came from a woman aged 18-29 years who had recovered from COVID-19. The V and J genes are TRBV29-1 and TRBJ1-1; D is unresolved. The sequenced material came from PBMCs or T cells enriched from blood (not recorded which). The CDR3 DNA is TGCAGCGTTGAAGGGCAGGATACGAACACTGAAGCTTTCTTT. It is translated as CSVEGQDTNTEAFF.